This is a list of T cell receptor beta chains from one sample in a study of blood T cell repertoires in COVID-19. Some clones are missing from TCRdb's copy, which holds only in-frame ones; the method was immunoSEQ multiplex PCR. The sample holds 70,000 to 85,000 clones, roughly four fifths seen once. The source material was peripheral blood. The origin of the receptors is an elderly man with acute or convalescent COVID-19. The CDR3 runs from the conserved cysteine through the conserved F or W.

v_call	j_call	cdr3_aa
TRBV27	TRBJ1-6	CASSLRRQDNSPLHF
TRBV4-1	TRBJ1-2	CASSQVEGQNAYGYTF
TRBV2	TRBJ1-5	CASSGGVTQPQHF
TRBV10-3	TRBJ2-7	CAMRGQETYEQYF
TRBV5-6	TRBJ2-3	CASSLVSGAADTQYF
TRBV24-1	TRBJ1-5	CATSARLGQPQHF
TRBV21-1	TRBJ2-7	CASSKSMRESYEQYF
TRBV27	TRBJ1-1	CASSLLSPTGTEAFF
TRBV11-2	TRBJ1-3	CASSQDRIPGNTIYF
TRBV18	TRBJ2-5	CASSVRGWQETQYF
TRBV7-2	TRBJ1-6	CASSSLTGFNSPLHF
TRBV6-5	TRBJ1-1	CASSYSGQGSKAFF
TRBV29-1	TRBJ1-2	CSAHTGQGHGYTF
TRBV5-4	TRBJ2-5	CASSLKTEQETQYF
TRBV10-2	TRBJ1-5	CASSENGQGFDQPQHF
TRBV7-8	TRBJ2-1	CASSLWGGSSYNEQFF
TRBV30	TRBJ1-2	CAWRGDTFYGYTF
TRBV5-1	TRBJ2-1	CASSRGGTDYNEQFF
TRBV19	TRBJ2-3	CASSIGRRGDFINTQYF
TRBV24-1	TRBJ1-3	CATSDRRDYSGNTIYF
TRBV19	TRBJ1-5	CASNNGQGGNQPQHF
TRBV5-4	TRBJ2-3	CASSEKGADTQYF
TRBV19	TRBJ2-7	CASSIGGHPGQGEYEQYF
TRBV27	TRBJ2-3	CASNPGQPTTDTQYF
TRBV27	TRBJ2-7	CASSPTMAGGREQYF
TRBV2	TRBJ2-5	CASRSSPGGTQYF
TRBV4-1	TRBJ2-5	CASSQGPQETQYF
TRBV4-1	TRBJ1-2	CASSQPGQSYGYTF
TRBV11-3	TRBJ2-3	CASSLGLRETDTQYF
TRBV9	TRBJ2-1	CASSVVSGSSYNEQFF
TRBV19	TRBJ1-2	CASSPQTAYGYTF
TRBV10-2	TRBJ1-1	CACEQGTATEAFF
TRBV5-1	TRBJ2-5	CASSLASGTETQYF
TRBV4-2	TRBJ2-2	CASSPSGLAGDTGELFF
TRBV12-5	TRBJ1-2	CASGLRLGSYGYTF
TRBV5-4	TRBJ2-7	CASSLGDSLAYEQYF
TRBV6-1	TRBJ1-1	CASSDPQGGNTEAFF
TRBV6-1	TRBJ1-3	CASSDRQAAGNTIYF
TRBV1	TRBJ1-3	CTSSQPVSGSGNTIYF
TRBV24-1	TRBJ2-2	CATSSGTANTGELFF
TRBV9	TRBJ2-1	CASSAYTGTQSSYNEQFF
TRBV7-8	TRBJ2-6	CASSLASGVLTF